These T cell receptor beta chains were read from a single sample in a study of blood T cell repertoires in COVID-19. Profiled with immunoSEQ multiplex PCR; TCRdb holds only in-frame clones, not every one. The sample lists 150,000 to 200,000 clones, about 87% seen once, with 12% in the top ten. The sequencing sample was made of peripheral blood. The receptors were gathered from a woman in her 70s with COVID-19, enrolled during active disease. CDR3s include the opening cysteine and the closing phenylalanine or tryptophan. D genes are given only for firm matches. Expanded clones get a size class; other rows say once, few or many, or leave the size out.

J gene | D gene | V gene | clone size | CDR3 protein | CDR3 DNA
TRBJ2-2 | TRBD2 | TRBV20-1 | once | CSASKLAGASGELFF | TGCAGTGCTAGTAAGCTAGCGGGAGCTTCGGGGGAGCTGTTTTTT
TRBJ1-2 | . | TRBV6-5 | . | CASIRDTTFFGYTF | TGTGCCAGTATAAGGGACACCACCTTCTTTGGCTACACCTTC
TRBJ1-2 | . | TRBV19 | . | CATTGTMYGYTF | TGTGCCACCACCGGGACAATGTATGGCTACACCTTC
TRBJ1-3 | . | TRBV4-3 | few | CASRTTLSSGNTIYF | TGCGCCAGCAGAACGACACTCAGCTCTGGAAACACCATATATTTT
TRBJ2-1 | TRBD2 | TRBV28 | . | CASISGGANEQFF | TGTGCCAGCATCTCGGGGGGAGCCAATGAGCAGTTCTTC
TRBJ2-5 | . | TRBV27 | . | CASSLSRQGGETQYF | TGTGCCAGCAGTTTATCGCGACAGGGAGGAGAGACCCAGTACTTC
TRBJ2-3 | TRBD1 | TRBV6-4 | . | CASSANRGQSTDTQYF | TGTGCCAGCAGTGCCAACAGGGGGCAAAGCACAGATACGCAGTATTTT
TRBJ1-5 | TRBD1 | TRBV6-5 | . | CASSPGTDQPQHF | TGTGCCAGCAGCCCCGGGACAGATCAGCCCCAGCATTTT
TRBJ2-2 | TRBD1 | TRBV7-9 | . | CASSLDTGAYETGELFF | TGTGCCAGCAGCTTAGATACAGGGGCTTATGAAACCGGGGAGCTGTTTTTT
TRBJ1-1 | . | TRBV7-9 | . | CASSRDSNTEAFF | TGTGCCAGCAGCCGAGACAGTAACACTGAAGCTTTCTTT
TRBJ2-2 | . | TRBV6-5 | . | CASSREHVVGELFF | TGTGCCAGCAGTAGGGAGCATGTGGTCGGGGAGCTGTTTTTT
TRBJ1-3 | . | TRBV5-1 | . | CASSFGGDSGNTIYF | TGCGCCAGCAGCTTCGGCGGAGACTCTGGAAACACCATATATTTT
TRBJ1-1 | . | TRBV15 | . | CATSRDTGRAFF | TGTGCCACCAGCAGAGATACAGGGAGAGCTTTCTTT
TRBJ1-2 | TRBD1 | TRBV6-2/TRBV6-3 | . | CASSPRGTGYTF | TGTGCCAGCAGCCCCAGGGGGACTGGCTACACCTTC
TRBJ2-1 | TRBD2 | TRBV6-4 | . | CASTHSGQRENEQFF | TGTGCCAGCACTCACTCCGGACAGCGGGAGAATGAGCAGTTCTTC
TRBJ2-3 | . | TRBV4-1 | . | CASSVPGIDTQYF | TGCGCCAGCAGCGTCCCGGGGATAGATACGCAGTATTTT
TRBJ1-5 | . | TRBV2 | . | CASSTGLAGQPQHF | TGTGCCAGCAGTACAGGGTTAGCAGGTCAGCCCCAGCATTTT
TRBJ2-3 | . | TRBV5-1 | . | CASSFDRVTDTQYF | TGCGCCAGCAGCTTTGACAGAGTCACAGATACGCAGTATTTT
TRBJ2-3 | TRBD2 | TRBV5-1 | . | CASSSGAGGNSDTQYF | TGCGCCAGCAGCTCTGGTGCGGGAGGGAATTCAGATACGCAGTATTTT
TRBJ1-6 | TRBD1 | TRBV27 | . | CASSFGTGGFNSPLHF | TGTGCCAGCAGTTTCGGGACAGGGGGCTTTAATTCACCCCTCCACTTT
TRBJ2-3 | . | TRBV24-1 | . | CATSDLSDGEYTDTQYF | TGTGCCACCAGTGATTTGTCGGACGGGGAATACACAGATACGCAGTATTTT
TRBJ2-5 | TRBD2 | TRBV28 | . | CASSSPIAGGLETQYF | TGTGCCAGCAGTTCCCCAATAGCGGGAGGGCTGGAGACCCAGTACTTC
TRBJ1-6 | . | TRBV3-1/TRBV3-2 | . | CASSQDRLSPLHF | TGTGCCAGCAGCCAAGATCGGTTGTCACCCCTCCACTTT
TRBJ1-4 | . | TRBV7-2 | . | CASSSTYTLGGEKLFF | TGTGCCAGCAGCTCTACCTATACCTTAGGAGGTGAAAAACTGTTTTTT
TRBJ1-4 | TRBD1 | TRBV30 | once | CAWGTVDEKLFF | TGTGCCTGGGGGACAGTCGACGAAAAACTGTTTTTT
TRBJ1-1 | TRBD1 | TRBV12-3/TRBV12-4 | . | CASSQGQGGEAFF | TGTGCCAGCAGTCAAGGACAGGGCGGTGAGGCTTTCTTT
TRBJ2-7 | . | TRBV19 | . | CASSSRTATSEQYF | TGTGCCAGTAGTAGTCGGACGGCTACTAGTGAGCAGTACTTC
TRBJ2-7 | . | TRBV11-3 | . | CASSLGQGGDEQYF | TGTGCCAGCAGCTTAGGGCAGGGCGGCGACGAGCAGTACTTC
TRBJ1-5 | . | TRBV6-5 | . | CASSPTGAINQPQHF | TGTGCCAGCAGTCCGACAGGCGCAATCAATCAGCCCCAGCATTTT
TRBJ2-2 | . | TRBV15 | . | CATSRDRVVVPGELFF | TGTGCCACCAGCAGAGATCGAGTAGTCGTACCCGGGGAGCTGTTTTTT
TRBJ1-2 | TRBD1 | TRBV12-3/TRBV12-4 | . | CASRFTGDYGYTF | TGTGCCAGCAGGTTCACAGGGGACTATGGCTACACCTTC
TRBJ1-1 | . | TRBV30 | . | CAWSVLTNTEAFF | TGTGCCTGGAGTGTACTCACGAACACTGAAGCTTTCTTT